This TCR beta chain comes out of a study of T cells in Graves' hyperthyroidism and ophthalmopathy. Study results and caveats: Most thyroid clonotypes expanded above 0.001 were also detected in blood.

This CDR3 is 17 amino acids long. V was clipped by 2 bases and J by 1 base; unmatched bases: 9. The germline gives CDR1 MRHNA, CDR2 SNTAGT. It was RNA transcripts that yielded the amplified TCR beta CDR3 regions. HTBI primers were employed in a first-round RT-PCR of the TCR CDR3. TCRdb re-analysed the multiplex PCR reads in MiXCR, keeping a single row per CDR3 protein. The sample has a few hundred thousand distinct CDR3 sequences; 15% to 20% are singletons. Concerning this clonotype itself: Its antigen is unknown.

Exclusion of patients followed from uncontrolled infection, other autoimmune disease, pregnancy or lactation. Sample: blood. This TCR derives from a woman younger than 45 with Graves' ophthalmopathy. This chain links TRBV6-4 with TRBJ1-1, with 8 nucleotides matching TRBD1. The CDR3 loop reads CASSDPKTGATNTEAFF. The CDR3, as DNA: TGTGCCAGCAGTGACCCGAAGACAGGGGCCACGAACACTGAAGCTTTCTTT.